This TCR beta chain emerged from a study of tumor-infiltrating lymphocytes in oesophageal squamous cell carcinoma. TCRdb used MiXCR to reprocess the PCR reads, holding one entry per CDR3 protein. The profile shows about 10,000 distinct CDR3 sequences, about three fifths of them singletons. Germline CDR1 reads WSHSY; CDR2 reads SAAADI. The CDR3 has 12 residues. The clonotype was recovered from a male donor with esophageal squamous cell carcinoma. V gene TRBV10-2 combines with J gene TRBJ2-7; tentative D call: TRBD1 (6 bases). Matching the DNA end better, TRBJ2-1 makes the J call doubtful. Material for sequencing was esophageal tumor tissue. CDR3 in DNA: TGCGCCAGCAGTATGCAAGGGGGTGAGCAGTTCTTC. Translated, it gives CASSMQGGEQFF.